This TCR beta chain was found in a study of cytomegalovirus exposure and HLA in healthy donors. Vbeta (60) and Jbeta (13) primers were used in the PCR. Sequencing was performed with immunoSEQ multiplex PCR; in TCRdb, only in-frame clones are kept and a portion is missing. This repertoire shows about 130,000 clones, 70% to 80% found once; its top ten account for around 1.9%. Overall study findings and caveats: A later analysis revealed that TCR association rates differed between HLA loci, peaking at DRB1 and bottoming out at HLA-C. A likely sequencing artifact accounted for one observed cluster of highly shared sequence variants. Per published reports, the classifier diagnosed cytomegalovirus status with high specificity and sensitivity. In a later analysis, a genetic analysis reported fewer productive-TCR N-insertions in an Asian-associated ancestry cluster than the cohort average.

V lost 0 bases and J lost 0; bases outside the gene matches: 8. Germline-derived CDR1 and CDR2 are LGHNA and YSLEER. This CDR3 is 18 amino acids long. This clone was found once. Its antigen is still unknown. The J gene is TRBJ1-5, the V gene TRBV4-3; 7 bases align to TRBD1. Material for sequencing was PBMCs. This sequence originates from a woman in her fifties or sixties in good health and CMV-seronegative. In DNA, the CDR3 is TGCGCCAGCAGCCAAGATCGAGTCCAGGGGGGTAGCAATCAGCCCCAGCATTTT. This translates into CASSQDRVQGGSNQPQHF.